Listed below are T cell receptor beta chains from one sample, sequenced in a study of cytomegalovirus exposure and HLA in healthy donors. Repertoires were generated with immunoSEQ multiplex PCR, while TCRdb's copy carries only in-frame clones and drops some. This repertoire shows about 260,000 clones, approximately 84% found once; its top ten account for more than 1.5%. Sequenced: PBMCs. The receptors derive from a woman aged 40 to 49 in good health and CMV-seropositive. Each CDR3 is given with its conserved first and last residue. The D gene is left open where the match is weak. Where a row states a size, it is once, few, many or the class of an expanded clone; other rows omit it.

TRBV14,TRBJ1-5,.,.,TGTGCCAGCAGTCCCTGGCCGGTACAGTTGGGCAATCAGCCCCAGCATTTT,CASSPWPVQLGNQPQHF
TRBV15,TRBJ1-2,.,.,TGTGCCACCAGCAGAGATCCGGGCAGGGGCTATGGCTACACCTTC,CATSRDPGRGYGYTF
TRBV10-3,TRBJ2-7,TRBD2,once,TGTGCCGCCAAGGGTTCGGGGGGCTACGAGCAGTACTTC,CAAKGSGGYEQYF
TRBV4-1,TRBJ1-4,.,.,TGCGCCAGCAGCCACACTGAATCTCAGGGCCAAAGGGAAAAACTGTTTTTT,CASSHTESQGQREKLFF
TRBV11-3,TRBJ2-1,.,.,TGTGCCAGCACCAACGCCGGGACTGTGCAGTTCTTC,CASTNAGTVQFF
TRBV6-6,TRBJ1-2,.,.,TGTGCCAGCAGCACATCGGGGGGCTACACCTTC,CASSTSGGYTF
TRBV19,TRBJ2-4,.,.,TGTGCCAGTAGTATGAGCGGGCAGCACCTTAGGATTCAGTACTTC,CASSMSGQHLRIQYF
TRBV15,TRBJ2-1,TRBD1,.,TGTGCCACCAGCACCGGGACAGGGGGTTTTGAGCAGTTCTTC,CATSTGTGGFEQFF
TRBV19,TRBJ1-5,TRBD1,.,TGTGCCAGTAGTATGCGACAGGGGGCGGGTGGCAATCAGCCCCAGCATTTT,CASSMRQGAGGNQPQHF
TRBV28,TRBJ1-5,TRBD1,.,TGTGCCAGCAGTTTGGAAGGGGGCAGCAATCAGCCCCAGCATTTT,CASSLEGGSNQPQHF
TRBV19,TRBJ1-2,.,.,TGTGCCAGTAGTATGTCCCAGGGTGGCTACACCTTC,CASSMSQGGYTF
TRBV10-3,TRBJ2-5,TRBD2,.,TGTGCCATCAGTGAGTCGGCGGGAGGACGAGGTAGGCAAGAGACCCAGTACTTC,CAISESAGGRGRQETQYF
TRBV5-1,TRBJ2-2,TRBD2,.,TGCGCCAGCAGCTTCTCAACGGGAGGGCACGGGGAGCTGTTTTTT,CASSFSTGGHGELFF
TRBV7-9,TRBJ2-7,TRBD1,.,TGTGCCAGCAGCTTTAGGGGGACAGGACCCAACTCCTACGAGCAGTACTTC,CASSFRGTGPNSYEQYF
TRBV9,TRBJ2-7,TRBD1,.,TGTGCCAGCAGTCCAGGGGGCCGCGCCTACGAGCAGTACTTC,CASSPGGRAYEQYF
TRBV30,TRBJ1-6,TRBD1,.,TGTGCCTGGAGTGTACCGGGACAGAATTCACCCCTCCACTTT,CAWSVPGQNSPLHF
TRBV7-3,TRBJ1-1,.,many,TGTGCCAGCAGCGTACAGGGTAGCACTGAAGCTTTCTTT,CASSVQGSTEAFF
TRBV7-3,TRBJ2-7,TRBD2,.,TGTGCCAGCAGCCCTGTAGCGGGAGATCTCTACGAGCAGTACTTC,CASSPVAGDLYEQYF
TRBV6-1,TRBJ1-2,.,.,TGTGCCAGCAGTGTTGATGCGAAGCCCAACTATGGCTACACCTTC,CASSVDAKPNYGYTF
TRBV30,TRBJ2-1,TRBD1,.,TGTGCCTGGAGTCAGGGGGATTGGGCCTACAATGAGCAGTTCTTC,CAWSQGDWAYNEQFF
TRBV27,TRBJ1-4,.,once,TGTGCCAGCAGTTTATCCATAAGGGGTCAAAATGAAAAACTGTTTTTT,CASSLSIRGQNEKLFF
TRBV5-6,TRBJ2-2,TRBD1,.,TGTGCCAGCAGCTTACAGGGGGGATATACCGGGGAGCTGTTTTTT,CASSLQGGYTGELFF
TRBV5-1,TRBJ1-1,.,.,TGCGCCAGCAGCTTTTCGGGGACTGAAGCTTTCTTT,CASSFSGTEAFF
TRBV2,TRBJ2-3,TRBD2,.,TGTGCCAGCAGGGCGGCGGGTGGTTTAGCGGGAATCGGTTCGGGGACAGATACGCAGTATTTT,CASRAAGGLAGIGSGTDTQYF
TRBV19,TRBJ1-2,.,.,TGTGCCAGTGCAAACCAGGGGAACTATGGCTACACCTTC,CASANQGNYGYTF
TRBV18,TRBJ1-1,.,once,TGTGCCAGCTCACCGCGGACAGATAACACTGAAGCTTTCTTT,CASSPRTDNTEAFF
TRBV5-4,TRBJ1-1,TRBD1,.,TGTGCCAGCAGCTGGGGGACAGGGGTACTGAACACTGAAGCTTTCTTT,CASSWGTGVLNTEAFF